Shown below are 10 T cell receptor beta chains from a single sample sequenced in a study of T cell changes during pregnancy in multiple sclerosis. Produced via immunoSEQ multiplex PCR; TCRdb's table is partial and in-frame only. The data show 16,000 or so clones, around 95% seen once. Sequences were derived from peripheral blood, sampled in the third trimester of pregnancy. All receptors derive from a female donor with multiple sclerosis, enrolled in a pregnancy study.

The table lists this clone with a count of one. This chain joins TRBV11-2 and TRBJ2-7; 7 nucleotides agree with TRBD1. The CDR3 is made up of 15 amino acids. The V and J ends lost 5 bases and 2 bases, in that order; junction bases with no gene match: 9. Germline V gene data show CDR1 as SGHAT and CDR2 as FQNNGV. The CDR3: CASSPLQGLAYEQYF. CDR3 nucleotide sequence: TGTGCCAGCAGCCCCCTACAGGGGCTCGCCTACGAGCAGTACTTC.

The CDR3 DNA reads TGTGCCAGCAGCCAGCCATGGGAGGACAGGGAGCCCTACAATGAGCAGTTCTTC. It codes for CASSQPWEDREPYNEQFF. The V and J genes are TRBV4-2 and TRBJ2-1; 8 bases map to TRBD1. Per the germline V gene, CDR1 is LGHNA and CDR2 is YNFKEQ. The J segment lost 2 bases and the V segment lost 3 bases, leaving 12 bases of the junction unmatched. The CDR3 length is 18 residues.

The CDR3 loop reads CASTGSSGGADYNEQFF. The DNA for the CDR3 is TGTGCCAGCACTGGGTCTAGCGGGGGGGCAGACTACAATGAGCAGTTCTTC. V gene TRBV2 combines with J gene TRBJ2-1, with 12 bases matching TRBD2. The J segment lost 3 bases and the V segment lost 7 bases, leaving 10 bases of the junction unmatched. Germline V gene data show CDR1 as SNHLY and CDR2 as FYNNEI. The CDR3 consists of 17 residues.

The V call is TRBV27, the J call TRBJ2-1; D is uncertain. This CDR3 comprises 16 residues. V lost 3 bases to trimming and J lost 0 bases, with 12 bases between them. From germline, CDR1 is MNHEY and CDR2 SMNVEV (reference sequence). The CDR3 region is CASSFLRPSSYNEQFF. DNA for the CDR3: TGTGCCAGCAGTTTCCTTCGACCTAGCTCCTACAATGAGCAGTTCTTC.

The rearrangement links TRBV27 to TRBJ1-5; D is undetermined. Germline V CDR1 and CDR2: MNHEY, SMNVEV (reference sequence). Trimming shortened V by 3 bases and J by 4 bases, and 10 bases separated the two germline ends. The CDR3 extends over 14 amino acids. DNA of the CDR3: TGTGCCAGCAGTTTCTCTTCTGTGAATCAGCCCCAGCATTTT. Amino acids: CASSFSSVNQPQHF.

This chain links TRBV7-2 with TRBJ1-6, with 9 nucleotides matching TRBD1. The CDR3 spans 17 residues. V dropped 0 bases and J dropped 11; count of bases not matched to a gene: 11. Germline V gene lookup returns CDR1 SGHTA and CDR2 FQGNSA. In DNA form, the CDR3 reads TGTGCCAGCAGCTTAGCTGGGGGGGGTACAGGGGGCGCACCCCTCCACTTT. As protein: CASSLAGGGTGGAPLHF.

The V and J genes are TRBV7-9 and TRBJ1-1; 12 bases align to TRBD1. The junction had 9 bases not matched to a gene; V was cut back by 3 bases and J by 7 bases. The CDR3 sequence is 16 residues long. CDR1 SEHNR and CDR2 FQNEAQ come from the germline V gene (reference sequence). The CDR3 nucleotides are TGTGCCAGCAGCTTGGGACAGGGGGCAAGAGGAGGTGAAGCTTTCTTT. Amino acid sequence: CASSLGQGARGGEAFF.

The CDR3 DNA reads TGTGCCTGGAGTTCGGGACAGGGGCACACCGGGGAGCTGTTTTTT. It yields the protein CAWSSGQGHTGELFF. The chain recombines TRBV30 with TRBJ2-2; 10 bases match TRBD1. The junction had 3 bases not matched to a gene; V was cut back by 2 bases and J by 3 bases. CDR3 length: 15 amino acids. Germline-derived CDR1 and CDR2 are GTSNPN and SVGIG (reference sequence). Supplemented by reference TRBV30 and TRBJ2-2, the full variable domain reads SQTIHQWPATLVQPVGSPLSLECTVEGTSNPNLYWYRQAAGRGLQLLFYSVGIGQISSEVPQNLSASRPQDRQFILSSKKLLLSDSGFYLCAWSSGQGHTGELFFGEGSRLTVL.

This chain connects TRBV10-1 to TRBJ2-3; D uncertain. Per the germline V gene, CDR1 is WNHNN and CDR2 is SYGVQD (reference sequence). The CDR3 is 13 amino acids. Trimming took 2 bases from V and 2 from J, leaving 5 bases between them. DNA of the CDR3: TGCGCCAGCAGTGAGGGCCTCACAGATACGCAGTATTTT. Its translation is CASSEGLTDTQYF.

The CDR3 loop reads CASSQSSGTQYF. CDR3 nucleotide sequence: TGTGCCAGCAGCCAATCCTCGGGGACCCAGTACTTC. This chain joins TRBV16 and TRBJ2-5, with D unclear. Germline V gives CDR1 KGHSY, CDR2 FQNENV. This CDR3 has 12 residues. Trimming shortened V by 0 bases and J by 7 bases, and 6 bases separated the two germline ends.